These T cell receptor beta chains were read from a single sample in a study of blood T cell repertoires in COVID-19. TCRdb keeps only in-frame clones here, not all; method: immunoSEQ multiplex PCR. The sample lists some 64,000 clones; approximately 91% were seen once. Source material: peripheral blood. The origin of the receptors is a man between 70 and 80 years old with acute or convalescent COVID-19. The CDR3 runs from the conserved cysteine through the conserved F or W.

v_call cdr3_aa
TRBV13 CASSRTGREHNYGYTF
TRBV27 CASSYRAPRTGELFF
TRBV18 CASSTNYQETQYF
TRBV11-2 CASSLRGEGKGSYNSPLHF
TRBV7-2 CASRPTLGTSGAYEQYF
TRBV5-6 CASSLDRPNTGELFF
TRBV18 CASSPRSQGPNEKLFF
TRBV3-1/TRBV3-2 CASSQVAGGYNEQFF
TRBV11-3 CASSLGQYRDEQFF
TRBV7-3 CASSPGQGDRKGQFF
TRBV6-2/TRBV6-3 CASSYGQGIRNSPLHF
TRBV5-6 CASSLVRGSEQYF
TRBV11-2 CASSPRTEIYNEQFF
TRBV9 CASSVGGQGGRVFF
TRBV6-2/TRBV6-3 CASSYSGQGTQPQHF
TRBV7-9 CASSTSGQGTYEQYF
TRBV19 CASRGTPTGELFF
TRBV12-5 CASGLVAGTGVGNTEAFF
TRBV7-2 CASSRPLAGSYNEQFF
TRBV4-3 CASSQERQGPYNSPLHF
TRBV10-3 CAISESGTGVEQFF
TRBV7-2 CASSSVWGPGANVLTF
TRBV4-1 CASSLRQGPGQPQHF
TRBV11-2 CASSLGGYNYGYTF
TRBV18 CASSPGTGNTEAFF
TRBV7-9 CARSIGAGYLHEKLFF
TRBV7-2 CASSFWAGGQGTQYF
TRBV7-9 CASSLGSGYNSPLHF
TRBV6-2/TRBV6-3 CASSYRSGQRGQYF
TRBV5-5 CASSSQGSSYNEQFF
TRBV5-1 CASSLGLAGRETQYF
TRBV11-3 CASSLEGNRGWNTEAFF
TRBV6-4 CASRHNRARGYTF
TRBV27 CASSSNPGTGDDEQYF
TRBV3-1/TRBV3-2 CASSQAARRGTDTQYF
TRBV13 CASSPRGEDYGYTF
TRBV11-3 CASSRSFPSGGGLQETQYF
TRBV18 CASSPGTGRGNEQFF
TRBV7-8 CASSLQKETQYF
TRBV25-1 CASSESGAGSSPLHF
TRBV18 CASSPRARSIGAGTSAITDTQYF
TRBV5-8 CASSFGQGGGMYQPQHF
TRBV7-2 CASSTLTSGVRETQYF
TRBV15 CATSRSSGGSTDTQYF
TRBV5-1 CASSGADRERDTQYF
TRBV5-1 CASSLAGQSYGYTF
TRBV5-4 CAIGHANTGELFF
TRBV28 CASSLGAGNNQPQHF
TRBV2 CASLDRAYGNTIYF
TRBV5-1 CASSLQAYTGTGELFF
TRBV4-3 CASSQDRAHPAKNIQYF
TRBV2 CASSYGTGGTQYF
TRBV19 CASTSGISGNTIYF
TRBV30 CAWNRVGTEAFF
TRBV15 CATSRERPGQAFWEQYF
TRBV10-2 CASSESVLQGYEQYF
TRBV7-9 CASSLVEGLAGVTDTQYF